The 10 T cell receptor beta chains below were found in one sample sequenced in a study of blood T cell repertoires in COVID-19 (TCRdb year 2020). Library construction relied on the immunoSEQ multiplex PCR assay. This immuneACCESS table, as held by TCRdb, lists in-frame sequences with V and J called but not all clones. Of the missing ones, under half trace to an unresolved V gene in checked studies; the others have no known cause. Counted in this sample were roughly 280,000 clones; 85% to 90% of them appeared once. The ten largest clones add up to 2% to 2.5% of the sample. Sequenced: PBMCs or T cells enriched from blood (not recorded which). The receptors shown here come from a woman aged 18-35 years who had recovered from COVID-19.

The chain recombines TRBV2 with TRBJ1-6, with D perhaps matching TRBD1 (5 bases). Germline V gene sequence: CDR1 SNHLY, CDR2 FYNNEI. This CDR3 is built from 16 residues. Between the trimmed V and J ends, which lost 4 bases and 8 bases, there was a span of 18 bases. The CDR3 DNA reads as TGTGCCAGCAGTGCTTCCACCAGGGTAGCGGATTCACCCCTCCACTTT. Translating gives CASSASTRVADSPLHF.

The rearrangement joins TRBV9 to TRBJ1-1, with 7 positions matching TRBD1. Unmatched junction bases numbered 6, after V lost 4 bases and J lost 0 bases. Germline CDR1 SGDLS, CDR2 YYNGEE. The CDR3 consists of 15 residues. The CDR3 bases are TGTGCCAGCAGCCCCCAGACAGGGATGAACACTGAAGCTTTCTTT. It encodes CASSPQTGMNTEAFF.

This chain links TRBV27 with TRBJ2-2; 9 bases align to TRBD1. The J segment lost 6 bases and the V segment lost 4 bases, leaving 6 bases of the junction unmatched. The CDR3 length is 15 residues. CDR1 is MNHEY, CDR2 SMNVEV, per germline (reference sequence). For the CDR3, the DNA is TGTGCCAGCAGTTCCCGGGACAGGGAAGCCGGGGAGCTGTTTTTT. It translates to CASSSRDREAGELFF.

V usage is TRBV6-5 and J usage is TRBJ2-5, with 9 bases that match TRBD1. The CDR3 totals 14 residues. Germline values: CDR1 MNHEY, CDR2 SVGAGI. With 6 bases clipped from V and 5 bases from J, the junction kept 7 bases outside the gene matches. CDR3 region: CASRPQGAGETQYF. DNA of the CDR3: TGTGCCAGCAGGCCACAGGGGGCCGGGGAGACCCAGTACTTC.

This chain joins TRBV10-3 and TRBJ2-2; 10 bases fit TRBD1. Germline assignment: CDR1 ENHRY and CDR2 SYGVKD. The CDR3 extends over 16 amino acids. V trimming: 4 bases; J trimming: 2 bases; junction bases outside the gene matches: 4. The DNA of the CDR3 is TGTGCCATCAGTGGGGACAGGGGCCTAAACACCGGGGAGCTGTTTTTT. Residues: CAISGDRGLNTGELFF.

The rearrangement joins TRBV5-1 to TRBJ1-1; 11 positions match TRBD1. The CDR3 covers 17 residues. Per the germline V gene, CDR1 is SGHRS and CDR2 is YFSETQ. J gave up 3 bases and V 0 bases, and 7 bases lay outside the gene matches. Written as DNA, the CDR3 is TGCGCCAGCAGCTTGGACACACCGGGACAGGGGGACACTGAAGCTTTCTTT. Its protein product is CASSLDTPGQGDTEAFF.

The chain recombines TRBV7-9 with TRBJ2-3, with 11 bases that match TRBD2. V was clipped by 5 bases and J by 0 bases; unmatched bases: 19. Germline assignment: CDR1 SEHNR and CDR2 FQNEAQ (reference sequence). The CDR3 loop spans 21 amino acids. The CDR3 nucleotides read TGTGCCAGCAGCCGGGGGAGACTAGCGGGGAAATTACTCCTTAGCACAGATACGCAGTATTTT. It encodes CASSRGRLAGKLLLSTDTQYF.

The chain couples TRBV2 to TRBJ1-6; TRBD1 is a possible D gene (6 bases). Germline loops: CDR1 SNHLY, CDR2 FYNNEI. With 9 bases removed from V and 8 bases from J, the gap between germline ends came to 14 bases. The CDR3 is made up of 13 amino acids. DNA for the CDR3: TGTGCCAGAGGAACAGGGACGGATTCACCCCTCCACTTT. Translated, it gives CARGTGTDSPLHF. The full variable domain, in which reference TRBV2 and TRBJ1-6 provide the parts outside the CDR3, is EPEVTQTPSHQVTQMGQEVILRCVPISNHLYFYWYRQILGQKVEFLVSFYNNEISEKSEIFDDQFSVERPDGSNFTLKIRSTKLEDSAMYFCARGTGTDSPLHFGNGTRLTVT.

This clone occurred once. The rearrangement joins TRBV9 to TRBJ1-3; D is ambiguous. Germline CDR1 and CDR2: SGDLS and YYNGEE. Trimming removed 3 bases at V and 0 bases at J, with 13 bases between. The CDR3 length is 16 residues. The CDR3: CASSEEEGRSGNTIYF. In DNA, the CDR3 is TGTGCCAGCAGCGAGGAGGAGGGTCGCTCTGGAAACACCATATATTTT.

The J gene is TRBJ2-7, the V gene TRBV11-2; maybe TRBD2 (6 bases). The CDR3 extends over 16 amino acids. With 2 bases removed from V and 0 bases from J, the gap between germline ends came to 14 bases. From germline, CDR1 is SGHAT and CDR2 FQNNGV. CDR3 in amino acids: CASSLPGRGSSYEQYF. DNA for the CDR3: TGTGCCAGCAGCTTACCGGGACGGGGGAGCTCCTACGAGCAGTACTTC.